The present T cell receptor (beta chain) was sequenced within a study of cytomegalovirus exposure and HLA in healthy donors. Study information: Early released data had about 80 million unique TCRs, all coming from HLA-typed donors.

Germline assignment: CDR1 ENHRY and CDR2 SYGVKD. This CDR3 contains 16 residues. Trimming left V 0 bases short and J 1 base short, with 13 bases between. The primer mix had 60 Vbeta and 13 Jbeta primers. Authors' data handling: Some 11 million shared chains were among the roughly 80 million unique TCR beta chains that a later analysis counted. Clones were sequenced by immunoSEQ multiplex PCR, and TCRdb holds only the in-frame ones, with some missing. The V and J calls and clone size come from that table; D and trimming were worked out from the DNA. The sample lists about 140,000 clones; 66% were seen once. As concerns this clone: The antigen is not known.

Study-level findings and limits: Compared with the approximately 680-donor mean, an Asian-associated ancestry cluster reportedly had fewer N-insertions, according to a later analysis. TCR beta chains associated with HLA were, in a later analysis, more clonally expanded than equally common others.

This sequence joins TRBV10-3 and TRBJ2-7, with a possible D match to TRBD2 (5 bases). The sequence derives from a woman aged 55 to 70 in good health and CMV-seronegative. The sample taken for sequencing was PBMCs. CDR3 sequence reads: CAISESVGVRSYEQYF. The CDR3 DNA follows: TGTGCCATCAGTGAGTCGGTCGGGGTGAGGTCCTACGAGCAGTACTTC.